This is a list of T cell receptor beta chains from one sample in a study of shared clonotypes between healthy human individuals. Assay: immunoSEQ multiplex PCR; the TCRdb copy retains only in-frame clones and omits some. The sample lists under 2.5 million clones; less than 95% were seen once. Sequencing was carried out using naive CD4+ T cells from PBMCs. The origin of the receptors is a man aged 18 to 29 in good health. Some clones in this sample may be carry-over from other donors' samples. Both conserved end residues are part of each CDR3. A D gene is named only where the DNA matches it firmly. For some rows the clone size is stated as once, few or many, or as a class when expanded; others skip it.

TRBJ1-3 TRBD1 NA TRBV9 TGTGCCAGCAGCGTAACGGGACAGGGGTCGGGAAACACCATATATTTT CASSVTGQGSGNTIYF
TRBJ1-1 TRBD1 NA TRBV7-9 TGTGCCAGCAGCTTAGGACAGGGCTTTTTGGGCACTGAAGCTTTCTTT CASSLGQGFLGTEAFF
TRBJ2-5 TRBD1 NA TRBV15 TGTGCCACCAGCGGGCGGCGACAGGGGGCCTTGGAGACCCAGTACTTC CATSGRRQGALETQYF
TRBJ2-2 TRBD2 NA TRBV9 TGTGCCAGCACGAGGAAACTAGCGGATGCTAACACCGGGGAGCTGTTTTTT CASTRKLADANTGELFF
TRBJ2-2 TRBD2 NA TRBV7-9 TGTGCCAGCAGCCCCGGAGCGGGAGGGCACACCGGGGAGCTGTTTTTT CASSPGAGGHTGELFF
TRBJ1-2 NA NA TRBV28 TGTGCCAGCAGCCCGCTCCTTGATGGCTACACCTTC CASSPLLDGYTF
TRBJ2-5 NA NA TRBV5-1 TGCGCCAGCAGCTTGAGGGGCAACCAAGAGACCCAGTACTTC CASSLRGNQETQYF
TRBJ1-1 NA NA TRBV7-9 TGTGCCAGCAGCTTAGTAGCAGGACAGCTAGTAAGTCGTGAAGCTTTCTTT CASSLVAGQLVSREAFF
TRBJ2-3 TRBD2 NA TRBV28 TGTGCCAGCAGTTTGGCGGGAGATAGCACAGATACGCAGTATTTT CASSLAGDSTDTQYF
TRBJ2-7 NA NA TRBV5-4 TGTGCCAGCAGCTCTCAGGGTGGGCGGGGTCGCGAGCAGTACTTC CASSSQGGRGREQYF
TRBJ1-1 NA NA TRBV19 TGTGCCAGTAGTAAAGTCAGCATGAACACTGAAGCTTTCTTT CASSKVSMNTEAFF
TRBJ2-4 NA once TRBV5-6 TGTGCCAGCAGCCCCAGGATAGACTCGGCCACCATTCAGTACTTC CASSPRIDSATIQYF